This T cell receptor beta chain was identified in a study of CD8 T cells in ankylosing spondylitis. Study conclusions and caveats: Disease-linked clones bore a CD8+ phenotype, appearing relatively rarely in peripheral blood.

TCRdb used MiXCR to reprocess the 5' RACE reads, holding one entry per CDR3 protein. The sample has about 250,000 distinct CDR3 sequences; under 30% are singletons. The germline V gene has CDR1 ENHRY and CDR2 SYGVKD. V trimming: 6 bases; J trimming: 6 bases; junction bases outside the gene matches: 6. CDR3 length: 13 amino acids. The table lists this clonotype with a few counts. Its antigen is still unknown. The specimen was blood, either unsorted or a sorted T cell fraction (not recorded which). The J gene is TRBJ2-3, the V gene TRBV10-3; 7 bases line up with TRBD1. This TCR was sampled from a male donor with ankylosing spondylitis or in good health (not recorded which). CDR3 region: CAIRGQLGDTQYF. In DNA form, the CDR3 reads TGTGCCATCAGGGGACAGTTGGGGGATACGCAGTATTTT.